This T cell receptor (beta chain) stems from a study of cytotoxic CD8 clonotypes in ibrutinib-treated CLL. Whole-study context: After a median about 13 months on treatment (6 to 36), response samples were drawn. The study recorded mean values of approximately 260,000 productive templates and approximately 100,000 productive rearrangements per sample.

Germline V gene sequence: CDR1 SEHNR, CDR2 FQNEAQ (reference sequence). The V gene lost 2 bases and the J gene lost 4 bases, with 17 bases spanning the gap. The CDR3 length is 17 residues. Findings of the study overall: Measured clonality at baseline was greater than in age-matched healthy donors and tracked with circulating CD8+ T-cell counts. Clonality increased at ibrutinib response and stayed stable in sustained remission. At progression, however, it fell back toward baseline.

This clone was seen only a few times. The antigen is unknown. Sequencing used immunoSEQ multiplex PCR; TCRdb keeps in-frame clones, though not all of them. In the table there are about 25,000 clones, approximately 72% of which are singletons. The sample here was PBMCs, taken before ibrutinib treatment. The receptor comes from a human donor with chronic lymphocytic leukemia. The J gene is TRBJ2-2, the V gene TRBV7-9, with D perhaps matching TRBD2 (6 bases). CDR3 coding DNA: TGTGCCAGCAGCTTATCCCAGGCGGCGGGGATCACCGGGGAGCTGTTTTTT. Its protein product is CASSLSQAAGITGELFF.